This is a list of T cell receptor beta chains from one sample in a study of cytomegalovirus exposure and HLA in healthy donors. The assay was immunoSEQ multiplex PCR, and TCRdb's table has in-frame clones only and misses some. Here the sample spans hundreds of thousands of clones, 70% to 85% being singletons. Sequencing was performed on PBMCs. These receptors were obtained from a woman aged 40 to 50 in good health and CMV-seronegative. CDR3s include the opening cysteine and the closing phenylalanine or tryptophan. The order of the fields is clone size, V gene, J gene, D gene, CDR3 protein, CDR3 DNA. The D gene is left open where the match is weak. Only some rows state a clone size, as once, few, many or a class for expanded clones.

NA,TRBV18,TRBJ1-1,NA,CASSPAQGIGGTEAFF,TGTGCCAGCTCACCAGCCCAGGGAATAGGTGGCACTGAAGCTTTCTTT
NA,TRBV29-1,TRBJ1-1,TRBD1,CSVEITGVAEAFF,TGCAGCGTTGAGATTACAGGGGTGGCTGAAGCTTTCTTT
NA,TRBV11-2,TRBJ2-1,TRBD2,CASSPKPGGGHEQFF,TGTGCCAGCTCCCCGAAGCCGGGGGGGGGTCATGAGCAGTTCTTC
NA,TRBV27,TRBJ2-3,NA,CASGRRSTDTQYF,TGTGCCAGCGGGAGACGCAGCACAGATACGCAGTATTTT
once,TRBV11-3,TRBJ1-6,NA,CASSHSTGPGNSPLHF,TGTGCCAGCAGCCACTCAACAGGGCCCGGGAATTCACCCCTCCACTTT
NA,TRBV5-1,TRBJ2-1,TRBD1,CASGTTGGAYNEQFF,TGCGCCAGCGGTACTACAGGGGGCGCCTACAATGAGCAGTTCTTC
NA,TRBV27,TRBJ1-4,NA,CASSFWGGNEKLFF,TGTGCCAGCAGTTTTTGGGGAGGTAATGAAAAACTGTTTTTT
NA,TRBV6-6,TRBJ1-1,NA,CASSLAGENTEAFF,TGTGCCAGCAGCTTAGCGGGGGAGAACACTGAGGCTTTCTTT
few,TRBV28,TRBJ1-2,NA,CASSLSVSTRGYTF,TGTGCCAGCAGCCTATCGGTCTCTACCAGGGGCTACACCTTC
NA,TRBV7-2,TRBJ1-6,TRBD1,CASSQDRVSPLHF,TGTGCCAGCAGCCAGGACAGGGTTTCACCCCTCCACTTT
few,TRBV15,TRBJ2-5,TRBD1,CATSSGGAGETQYF,TGTGCCACCAGTTCAGGGGGCGCAGGGGAGACCCAGTACTTC
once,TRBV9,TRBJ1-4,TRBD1,CASSTGQGEKLFF,TGTGCCAGCAGTACGGGACAGGGGGAAAAACTGTTTTTT
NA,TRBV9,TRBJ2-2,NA,CASSPPRGTGELFF,TGTGCCAGCAGCCCCCCGCGGGGAACCGGGGAGCTGTTTTTT
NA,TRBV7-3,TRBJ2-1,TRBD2,CASSLAQRGVRGGQFF,TGTGCCAGCAGCTTAGCCCAGCGGGGGGTTCGTGGGGGGCAGTTCTTC
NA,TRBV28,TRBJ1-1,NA,CASSLLSTEAFF,TGTGCCAGCAGTTTGCTGAGCACTGAAGCTTTCTTT
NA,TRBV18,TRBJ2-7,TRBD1,CASSPDRFYEQYF,TGTGCCAGCTCACCGGACAGGTTCTACGAGCAGTACTTC
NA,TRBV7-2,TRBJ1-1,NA,CASSTQGPEAFF,TGTGCCAGCAGCACACAGGGCCCTGAAGCTTTCTTT
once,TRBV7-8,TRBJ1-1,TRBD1,CASSTQGLITEAFF,TGTGCCAGCAGCACACAGGGGTTGATCACTGAAGCTTTCTTT
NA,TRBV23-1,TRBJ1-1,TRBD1,CASSPDREEAFRAEAFF,TGCGCCAGCAGCCCTGACAGGGAGGAGGCCTTTAGGGCTGAAGCTTTCTTT
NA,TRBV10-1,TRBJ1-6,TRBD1,CASRQGTDNSPLHF,TGCGCCAGTCGACAGGGAACGGATAATTCACCCCTCCACTTT
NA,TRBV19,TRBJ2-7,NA,CASSIGAPFYEQYF,TGTGCCAGTAGTATAGGGGCCCCTTTCTACGAGCAGTACTTC
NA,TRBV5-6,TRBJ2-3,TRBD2,CASSPGLVADTQYF,TGTGCCAGCAGCCCTGGACTAGTTGCAGATACGCAGTATTTT
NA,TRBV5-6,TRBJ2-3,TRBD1,CASSWTGIKDTQYF,TGTGCCAGCAGCTGGACAGGGATAAAAGATACGCAGTATTTT
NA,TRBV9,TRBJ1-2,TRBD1,CASSVESGGGGYTF,TGTGCCAGCAGCGTAGAGTCAGGGGGCGGTGGCTACACCTTC
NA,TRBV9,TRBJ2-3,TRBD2,CASTKGPRGGPTDTQYF,TGTGCCAGCACCAAAGGGCCTCGCGGGGGGCCCACAGATACGCAGTATTTT
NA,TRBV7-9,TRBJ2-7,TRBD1,CASSFGQGDYEQYF,TGTGCCAGCAGCTTCGGACAGGGAGACTACGAGCAGTACTTC
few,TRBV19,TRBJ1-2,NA,CASTGGAHLYTF,TGTGCCAGTACAGGTGGGGCACACCTCTACACCTTC
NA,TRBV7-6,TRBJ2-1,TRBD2,CASSLGLAGGGNEQFF,TGTGCCAGCAGCTTAGGGCTAGCGGGGGGCGGGAATGAGCAGTTCTTC
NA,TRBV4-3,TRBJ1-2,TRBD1,CASSQVYQRQGITF,TGCGCCAGCAGCCAAGTTTATCAACGACAGGGAATAACCTTC
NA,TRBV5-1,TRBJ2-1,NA,CASSPDSQTLNEQFF,TGCGCCAGCAGTCCCGACTCCCAGACCCTGAATGAGCAGTTCTTC
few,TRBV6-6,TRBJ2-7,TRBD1,CASSRDRGVQYF,TGTGCCAGCAGTCGGGACAGGGGGGTGCAGTACTTC
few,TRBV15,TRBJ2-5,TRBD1,CATSRTRTGISQETQYF,TGTGCCACCAGCAGGACCCGGACAGGTATATCCCAAGAGACCCAGTACTTC
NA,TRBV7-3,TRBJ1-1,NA,CASSVTGYAEAFF,TGTGCCAGCAGCGTTACGGGGTATGCTGAAGCTTTCTTT
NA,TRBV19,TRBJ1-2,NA,CASGDYGYTF,TGTGCCAGCGGAGACTATGGCTACACCTTC
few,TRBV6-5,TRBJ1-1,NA,CASSYKGDTEAFF,TGTGCCAGCAGTTATAAGGGGGACACTGAAGCTTTCTTT
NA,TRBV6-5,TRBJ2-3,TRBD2,CASRAPSGSTDTQYF,TGTGCCAGCCGCGCCCCTAGCGGTAGTACAGATACGCAGTATTTT
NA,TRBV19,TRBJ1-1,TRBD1,CASSINAGGETFF,TGTGCCAGTAGTATTAACGCAGGGGGTGAAACTTTCTTT
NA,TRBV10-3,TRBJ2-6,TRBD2,CAIQGLVSGANVLTF,TGTGCCATCCAAGGACTAGTTTCTGGGGCCAACGTCCTGACTTTC
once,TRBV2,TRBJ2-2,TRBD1,CASSGRDSLAGELFF,TGTGCCAGCAGTGGCCGGGACAGTCTGGCCGGGGAGCTGTTTTTT
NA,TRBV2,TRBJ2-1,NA,CATRRGDYNEQFF,TGTGCCACTCGTCGTGGAGACTACAATGAGCAGTTCTTC
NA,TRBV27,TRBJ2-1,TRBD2,CASSFSGGPTSYNEQFF,TGTGCCAGCAGTTTTAGCGGGGGGCCGACCTCCTACAATGAGCAGTTCTTC